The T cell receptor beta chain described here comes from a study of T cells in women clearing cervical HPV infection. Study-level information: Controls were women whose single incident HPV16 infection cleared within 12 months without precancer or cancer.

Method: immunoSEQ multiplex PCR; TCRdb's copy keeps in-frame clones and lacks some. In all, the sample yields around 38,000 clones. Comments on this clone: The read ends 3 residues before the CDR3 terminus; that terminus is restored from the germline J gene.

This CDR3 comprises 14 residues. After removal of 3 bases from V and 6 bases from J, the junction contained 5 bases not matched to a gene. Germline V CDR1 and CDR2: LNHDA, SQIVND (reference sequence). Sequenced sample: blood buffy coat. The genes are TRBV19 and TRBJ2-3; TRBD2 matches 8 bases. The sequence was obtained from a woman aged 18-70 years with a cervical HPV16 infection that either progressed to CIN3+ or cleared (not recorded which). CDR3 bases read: TGTGCCAGTAGTATTAGCGGGACTCGGGATACG. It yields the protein CASSISGTRDT. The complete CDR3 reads CASSISGTRDTQYF.